Presented here are 32 T cell receptor beta chains from one specimen sequenced in a study of OX40 agonist ivuxolimab in advanced cancers. TCRdb's copy holds only in-frame clones and misses some; the assay was immunoSEQ multiplex PCR. The sample carries around 79,000 clones, approximately 86% recorded once. The material was CD4+ or CD8+ T cells sorted from blood, obtained in a trial of the OX40 agonist ivuxolimab. Receptor source: an adult with an advanced solid tumor such as melanoma, head and neck, liver or kidney cancer.

The rearrangement joins TRBV27 to TRBJ2-7; D is possibly TRBD1 (6 bases). V was trimmed by 5 bases and J by 3 bases, leaving 11 bases between them. Germline V gene lookup returns CDR1 MNHEY and CDR2 SMNVEV (reference sequence). The CDR3 length is 13 residues. Here the CDR3 DNA reads TGTGCCAGCAGTCCATGGGACAACTACGAGCAGTACTTC. As protein: CASSPWDNYEQYF.

In the case of this clone: One end of the junction fails to match germline, which may point to a read error. The chain employs TRBV6-5 and TRBJ1-2; 8 bases match TRBD1. The CDR3 sequence is 14 residues long. CDR1 is MNHEY and CDR2 is SVGAGI in the germline V gene. The CDR3 region has the DNA TGTGCCAGCAGACCCTTGACAGGGGCTCTCGGTTCCGCCTTC. As protein: CASRPLTGALGSAF.

The chain recombines TRBV7-2 with TRBJ1-2; possible D gene TRBD1, 6 bases. Trimming took 5 bases from V and 4 from J, leaving 14 bases between them. This CDR3 is 14 amino acids long. CDR1 is SGHTA and CDR2 is FQGNSA in the germline V gene. The CDR3 DNA is TGTGCCAGCAGCACCCGGACAGAAAGCTATGGCTACACCTTC. This sequence encodes CASSTRTESYGYTF.

This sequence joins TRBV25-1 and TRBJ2-5; maybe TRBD1 (6 bases). The closer fit of TRBJ2-7 to the DNA end suggests the J call may be wrong. Germline values: CDR1 MGHDK, CDR2 SYGVNS. This CDR3 has 12 residues. In DNA form, the CDR3 reads TGTGCCAGCAGTGACAGGGGCTACGAGCAGTACTTC. This translates into CASSDRGYEQYF.

This clone is a singleton in its sample. This chain joins TRBV4-3 and TRBJ2-2; D may correspond to TRBD1 or TRBD2 (5 bases each). The CDR3 totals 13 residues. The V end lost 4 bases, the J end lost 4 bases, and 7 bases lay between the germline ends. Germline assignment: CDR1 LGHNA and CDR2 YSLEER. The CDR3 DNA follows: TGCGCCAGCAGCCGTGGGGGCACCGGGGAGCTGTTTTTT. It codes for CASSRGGTGELFF.

The chain is built from TRBV29-1 and TRBJ1-5, with 10 positions matching TRBD1. This CDR3 is 13 amino acids long. Germline V CDR1 and CDR2: SQVTM, ANQGSEA. J gave up 5 bases and V 6 bases, and 4 bases lay outside the gene matches. The CDR3 sequence is CSVQTGGDQPQHF. In DNA form, the CDR3 reads TGCAGCGTCCAGACAGGGGGCGATCAGCCCCAGCATTTT.

The gene calls are TRBV19 and TRBJ1-2; D is ambiguous. CDR1 and CDR2 from the germline V gene are LNHDA and SQIVND (reference sequence). V was pared by 1 base and J by 8 bases, with 11 bases between. This CDR3 has 13 residues. DNA for the CDR3: TGTGCCAGTAGTATAGTTCCCGGGGAAGGCTACACCTTC. Translating it yields CASSIVPGEGYTF.

The genes are TRBV5-1 and TRBJ2-4, with D unclear. CDR1 is SGHRS, CDR2 YFSETQ, per germline. V lost 3 bases, J lost 1 base, and 17 bases lay in between. The CDR3 has 17 amino acids. The CDR3 coding sequence is TGCGCCAGCAGCTCTGGGCACGGCCGACGCGCCAAAAACATTCAGTACTTC. Protein product: CASSSGHGRRAKNIQYF.

The gene calls are TRBV11-2 and TRBJ2-2, with a tentative D call TRBD2 (6 bases). CDR1 and CDR2 from the germline V gene are SGHAT and FQNNGV. The ends were cut back, 5 bases at V and 8 bases at J, with 21 bases in the middle. The CDR3 is 16 residues long. In DNA, the CDR3 is TGTGCCAGCAGCGAGGAACTAGCAGGGCTTAGAGGGGAGCTGTTTTTT. It translates to CASSEELAGLRGELFF.

This CDR3 is CASSPLVLAGYQETQYF. The CDR3 DNA reads as TGTGCCAGCTCACCACTCGTGTTAGCGGGATACCAAGAGACCCAGTACTTC. This chain links TRBV18 with TRBJ2-5, with TRBD2 matching over 8 bases. The length of the CDR3 is 17 residues. The germline gives CDR1 KGHSH, CDR2 LQKENI. Trimming at V came to 1 base and at J to 0 bases, leaving 7 bases not matched to a gene.

The chain joins TRBV9 to TRBJ2-5, with D possibly called TRBD1 or TRBD2 (5 bases each). V lost 3 bases to trimming and J lost 7 bases, with 16 bases between them. The CDR3 runs 14 residues. Germline lookup yields CDR1 SGDLS and CDR2 YYNGEE. CDR3 DNA: TGTGCCAGCAGCGCCGGGACGGACCCCGGGACCCAGTACTTC. This translates into CASSAGTDPGTQYF.

This clone was detected a few times. This CDR3 reads CAWSGQGYEQYF. The CDR3, as DNA: TGTGCCTGGAGTGGACAGGGCTACGAGCAGTACTTC. The chain is built from TRBV30 and TRBJ2-7; 7 bases agree with TRBD1. The germline V gene encodes CDR1 GTSNPN and CDR2 SVGIG (reference sequence). V was clipped by 1 base and J by 3 bases; unmatched bases: 0. The CDR3 is 12 amino acids.

The chain is built from TRBV10-2 and TRBJ2-3; 14 nucleotides line up with TRBD2. Germline V CDR1 and CDR2: WSHSY, SAAADI. CDR3 size: 17 residues. The V gene end was trimmed by 8 bases and the J gene end by 6 bases; junction bases not matched to a gene: 13. The CDR3 bases are TGCGCCAGCGGAACGGACGGACTAGCGGGGGGTCCTGATACGCAGTATTTT. It translates to CASGTDGLAGGPDTQYF.

The chain recombines TRBV7-9 with TRBJ1-5; D gene uncertain. Germline assignment: CDR1 SEHNR and CDR2 FQNEAQ (reference sequence). The CDR3 contains 13 residues. Trimming left V 0 bases short and J 4 bases short, with 4 bases between. The CDR3 DNA is TGTGCCAGCAGCTTAGCGCCGAATCAGCCCCAGCATTTT. This encodes CASSLAPNQPQHF.

This sequence joins TRBV6-1 and TRBJ2-3, with 7 bases fitting TRBD1. The V gene end was trimmed by 3 bases and the J gene end by 1 base; junction bases not matched to a gene: 7. The CDR3 is 16 residues long. Germline lookup yields CDR1 MNHNS and CDR2 SASEGT. The CDR3 region is CASSDLRGQGTDTQYF. The CDR3 DNA follows: TGTGCCAGCAGTGATCTTAGGGGGCAAGGCACAGATACGCAGTATTTT.

Only a few counts were recorded for this clone. The gene calls are TRBV6-6 and TRBJ1-5; 8 bases fit TRBD1. Germline V gene sequence: CDR1 MNHNY, CDR2 SVGAGI (reference sequence). The junction had 2 bases not matched to a gene; V was cut back by 5 bases and J by 2 bases. CDR3 length: 14 amino acids. The CDR3 DNA reads as TGTGCCAGCAGTGGACAGGGTGGCAATCAGCCCCAGCATTTT. Its protein is CASSGQGGNQPQHF.

The rearrangement uses TRBV18 and TRBJ2-5; 10 positions match TRBD2. This CDR3 contains 15 residues. Germline CDR1 is KGHSH and CDR2 is LQKENI. The V gene end was trimmed by 2 bases and the J gene end by 5 bases; junction bases not matched to a gene: 5. This CDR3 is CASSPSGRARETQYF. The CDR3, as DNA: TGTGCCAGCTCACCAAGCGGGAGGGCCAGGGAGACCCAGTACTTC.

The chain links TRBV18 to TRBJ1-3, with D possibly being TRBD1 (6 bases). The length of the CDR3 is 16 residues. Trimming pared 2 bases from V and 0 bases from J, leaving 11 bases between. Germline V lookup: CDR1 KGHSH, CDR2 LQKENI. In DNA form, the CDR3 reads TGTGCCAGCTCACCAGACAGGCTAATCTCTGGAAACACCATATATTTT. Protein product: CASSPDRLISGNTIYF.

This chain connects TRBV4-2 to TRBJ2-3, with 7 bases identical to TRBD2. The CDR3 totals 16 residues. Germline CDR1 reads LGHNA; CDR2 reads YNFKEQ. After removal of 1 base from V and 3 bases from J, the junction contained 7 bases not matched to a gene. Here the CDR3 DNA reads TGTGCCAGCAGCCAAGTTACAGCGGGGTCTACAGATACGCAGTATTTT. As protein: CASSQVTAGSTDTQYF.

This chain joins TRBV7-2 and TRBJ2-5, with D unclear. Trimming cost V 1 base and J 5 bases, with 5 bases left between them. This CDR3 is 12 amino acids long. The germline V gene has CDR1 SGHTA and CDR2 FQGNSA. As DNA, the CDR3 is TGTGCCAGCAGCTTAGTCTTGGAGACCCAGTACTTC. Its protein product is CASSLVLETQYF.

The chain is built from TRBV19 and TRBJ2-3, with 8 bases matching TRBD2. The CDR3 is 15 amino acids. Per germline, CDR1 LNHDA and CDR2 SQIVND (reference sequence). Germline trimming cut 6 bases from V and 3 bases from J; bases unmatched to any gene: 8. The CDR3 sequence is CASRTGTRSTDTQYF. DNA of the CDR3: TGTGCCAGTAGGACCGGGACTAGATCAACAGATACGCAGTATTTT.

The chain links TRBV11-3 to TRBJ2-2; tentatively, D is TRBD1 (6 bases). CDR1 is SGHNT and CDR2 is YENEEA in the germline V gene. This CDR3 region has 16 residues. Trimming removed 2 bases from V and 4 bases from J, with 14 bases in between. CDR3 residues: CASSLSQGTATGELFF. For the CDR3, the DNA is TGTGCCAGCAGCTTATCCCAGGGGACGGCCACCGGGGAGCTGTTTTTT.

V gene TRBV19 combines with J gene TRBJ1-2; TRBD1 aligns across 7 bases. V was pared by 8 bases and J by 1 base, with 25 bases of the junction left unmatched. The germline gives CDR1 LNHDA, CDR2 SQIVND (reference sequence). The CDR3 is 20 amino acids. The chain's CDR3 is CASHREIGTVNRTHNYGYTF. As DNA, the CDR3 is TGTGCCAGTCACCGGGAAATAGGGACAGTCAACAGAACTCATAACTATGGCTACACCTTC.

The rearrangement uses TRBV19 and TRBJ1-2; 8 bases are shared with TRBD1. This CDR3 is 15 amino acids long. Germline assignment: CDR1 LNHDA and CDR2 SQIVND (reference sequence). The V gene end was trimmed by 5 bases and the J gene end by 2 bases; junction bases not matched to a gene: 7. The CDR3 nucleotides read TGTGCCAGTAGTCCAAAGACAGGGGCGAACTATGGCTACACCTTC. Translation: CASSPKTGANYGYTF. Full variable domain (missing parts from reference TRBV19 and TRBJ1-2): DGGITQSPKYLFRKEGQNVTLSCEQNLNHDAMYWYRQDPGQGLRLIYYSQIVNDFQKGDIAEGYSVSREKKESFPLTVTSAQKNPTAFYLCASSPKTGANYGYTFGSGTRLTVV.

V usage is TRBV7-2 and J usage is TRBJ1-1; D gene ambiguous. CDR1 and CDR2 from the germline V gene are SGHTA and FQGNSA. The V end was cut by 5 bases, the J end by 2 bases, with 6 bases between. There are 12 residues in the CDR3. CDR3 DNA sequence: TGTGCCAGCAGCAATAGTAACACTGAAGCTTTCTTT. Protein sequence: CASSNSNTEAFF.

V gene TRBV7-9 combines with J gene TRBJ2-7; a possible D gene is TRBD1 (6 bases). V gave up 3 bases and J gave up 0 bases, with 12 bases separating them. This CDR3 comprises 15 residues. Germline assignment: CDR1 SEHNR and CDR2 FQNEAQ (reference sequence). The CDR3 DNA reads as TGTGCCAGCAGCTTCTACCGGGACACCTCCTACGAGCAGTACTTC. Translation: CASSFYRDTSYEQYF.

The chain carries TRBV7-6 and TRBJ1-1, with no clear D. CDR3 length: 13 amino acids. Trimming stripped 4 bases from V and 3 bases from J, with 9 bases between. Germline V gives CDR1 SGHVS, CDR2 FNYEAQ. The CDR3, as DNA: TGTGCCAGCAGCTCGCGACTTGACACTGAAGCTTTCTTT. Translation gives CASSSRLDTEAFF.

The chain links TRBV7-2 to TRBJ2-3; 8 bases fit TRBD2. Germline V gene sequence: CDR1 SGHTA, CDR2 FQGNSA. CDR3 length: 16 amino acids. Trimming cost V 5 bases and J 0 bases; bases outside gene matches: 7. The CDR3 spells CASSQAGVISTDTQYF. The CDR3 bases are TGTGCCAGCAGCCAAGCGGGGGTGATCAGCACAGATACGCAGTATTTT.

This clone has more than one count but fewer than ten. The genes are TRBV7-3 and TRBJ2-5, with TRBD1 as a possible D gene (6 bases). This CDR3 has 14 residues. Germline lookup yields CDR1 SGHTA and CDR2 FQGTGA. Trimming took 6 bases from V and 2 from J, leaving 13 bases between them. The DNA of the CDR3 is TGTGCCAGCAGTGTCGGGACACCTCAAGAGACCCAGTACTTC. Protein product: CASSVGTPQETQYF.

The chain recombines TRBV7-9 with TRBJ1-4, with unresolved D. With 1 base removed from V and 0 bases from J, the gap between germline ends came to 6 bases. The CDR3 consists of 15 residues. The germline gives CDR1 SEHNR, CDR2 FQNEAQ (reference sequence). CDR3 residues: CASSLGFATNEKLFF. The CDR3 bases are TGTGCCAGCAGCTTAGGATTTGCAACTAATGAAAAACTGTTTTTT.

V is TRBV5-5 and J is TRBJ1-5, with TRBD1 as a possible D gene (6 bases). From germline, CDR1 is SGHKS and CDR2 YYEKEE (reference sequence). Trimming took off 4 bases at V and 6 bases at J, with 17 bases between the two ends. The CDR3 has 15 residues. In DNA form, the CDR3 reads TGTGCCAGCAGCCCAGGGGCTGGGCAAGTTCAGCCCCAGCATTTT. Its protein is CASSPGAGQVQPQHF.

The sample holds one count of this clone. This chain uses TRBV19 with TRBJ2-5; 9 bases map to TRBD2. Germline CDR1 reads LNHDA; CDR2 reads SQIVND (reference sequence). The V segment lost 3 bases and the J segment 1 base; nucleotides outside the gene matches: 3. The CDR3 has 15 residues. CDR3 sequence reads: CASSMGLASQETQYF. The CDR3, as DNA: TGTGCCAGTAGTATGGGACTAGCTTCCCAAGAGACCCAGTACTTC.